These 10 T cell receptor beta chains share one sample of origin, sequenced in a study of shared clonotypes between healthy human individuals. Using immunoSEQ multiplex PCR, the repertoire was profiled, and TCRdb retains in-frame clones only, with some absent. The table has millions of clones, approximately 93% seen once. The sample consisted of naive CD4+ T cells from PBMCs. Specified subset: CD45RA+ positively selected. All receptors come from a man younger than 35 in good health. Some clones in this sample may be carry-over from other donors' samples.

As DNA, the CDR3 is TGCGCCAGCCGCCGGACAGGGGGCAGGGATGAGCAGTTCTTC. Amino acid sequence: CASRRTGGRDEQFF. The chain combines TRBV4-1 with TRBJ2-1; 11 positions agree with TRBD1. The junction had 8 bases not matched to a gene; V was cut back by 8 bases and J by 8 bases. The CDR3 sequence is 14 residues long. Germline CDR1 is MGHRA and CDR2 is YSYEKL.

The chain is built from TRBV11-2 and TRBJ1-2, with D possibly matching TRBD1 (5 bases). Germline V gives CDR1 SGHAT, CDR2 FQNNGV. V gave up 5 bases and J gave up 8 bases, with 21 bases separating them. This CDR3 contains 15 residues. The CDR3 here is CASSQGGDRPRGYTF. DNA of the CDR3: TGTGCCAGCAGCCAGGGTGGGGACCGGCCCCGGGGCTACACCTTC.

A note on this clone: The sample carries other DNA sequences with the same CDR3. The gene calls are TRBV28 and TRBJ1-1, with D possibly TRBD1 on 5 matching bases. Looked up from germline, CDR1 is MDHEN and CDR2 is SYDVKM. V lost 3 bases and J 4 bases, leaving 9 bases between the germline ends. The CDR3 covers 13 residues. The CDR3 nucleotides are TGTGCCAGCAGTTTCCCAGGGAGCACTGAAGCTTTCTTT. It yields the protein CASSFPGSTEAFF.

This chain links TRBV20-1 with TRBJ1-2; D may be TRBD1 (5 bases). Trimming shortened V by 6 bases and J by 5 bases, and 10 bases separated the two germline ends. Looked up from germline, CDR1 is DFQATT and CDR2 is SNEGSKA (reference sequence). This CDR3 is built from 11 residues. The CDR3 loop is CSAWDGYGYTF. The CDR3 DNA reads as TGCAGTGCATGGGACGGTTATGGCTACACCTTC.

This clone has just one count. The chain couples TRBV4-1 to TRBJ2-1, with D possibly matching TRBD2 (5 bases). The CDR3 consists of 14 residues. Germline V gene sequence: CDR1 MGHRA, CDR2 YSYEKL. V lost 4 bases and J 7 bases, leaving 14 bases between the germline ends. This chain's CDR3 is CASSPLLRTNEQFF. The CDR3 DNA sequence: TGCGCCAGCAGCCCCCTATTAAGGACTAATGAGCAGTTCTTC.

The chain has TRBV11-2 and TRBJ1-1, with D maybe TRBD1 (6 bases). Per germline, CDR1 SGHAT and CDR2 FQNNGV. The CDR3 sequence is 14 residues long. Trimming removed 5 bases at V and 5 bases at J, with 15 bases between. The DNA of the CDR3 is TGTGCCAGCAGCCCGAACAGGGTTATTACTGAAGCTTTCTTT. It encodes CASSPNRVITEAFF. The full variable domain, with the rest looked up from reference TRBV11-2 and TRBJ1-1, is EAGVAQSPRYKIIEKRQSVAFWCNPISGHATLYWYQQILGQGPKLLIQFQNNGVVDDSQLPKDRFSAERLKGVDSTLKIQPAKLEDSAVYLCASSPNRVITEAFFGQGTRLTVV.

This chain connects TRBV5-1 to TRBJ2-7; 9 positions agree with TRBD1. The CDR3 consists of 16 residues. From germline, CDR1 is SGHRS and CDR2 YFSETQ. The junction had 6 bases not matched to a gene; V was cut back by 0 bases and J by 2 bases. DNA of the CDR3: TGCGCCAGCAGCTTGGGCGGGACAGGGATCACCTACGAGCAGTACTTC. Residues: CASSLGGTGITYEQYF.

A few counts support this clone. Other DNA sequences in this sample translate to the same CDR3. The chain employs TRBV7-3 and TRBJ1-1; D unclear. Per the germline V gene, CDR1 is SGHTA and CDR2 is FQGTGA. CDR3 length: 13 residues. Deletions cut 2 bases from V and 1 base from J, with 5 bases between. The CDR3 DNA reads as TGTGCCAGCAGCTTACGGCAGAACACTGAAGCTTTCTTT. It translates to CASSLRQNTEAFF.

As for this clone: The junction departs from the called germline gene at one end, perhaps through a read error. The V gene is TRBV28, the J gene TRBJ1-5; tentative D call: TRBD1 (6 bases). The germline CDR1 and CDR2 sequences are MDHEN and SYDVKM. There are 16 residues in the CDR3. This CDR3 is CASSEYRVPSYQPQHF. CDR3 coding DNA: TGTGCCAGCAGCGAATACAGGGTTCCTAGCTATCAGCCCCAGCATTTT.

The chain joins TRBV7-9 to TRBJ1-4; D is uncertain. Per the germline V gene, CDR1 is SEHNR and CDR2 is FQNEAQ (reference sequence). The CDR3 consists of 14 residues. The V end lost 0 bases, the J end lost 3 bases, and 5 bases lay between the germline ends. DNA of the CDR3: TGTGCCAGCAGCTTAGCAGGGTCTAATGAAAAACTGTTTTTT. Translated, it gives CASSLAGSNEKLFF.